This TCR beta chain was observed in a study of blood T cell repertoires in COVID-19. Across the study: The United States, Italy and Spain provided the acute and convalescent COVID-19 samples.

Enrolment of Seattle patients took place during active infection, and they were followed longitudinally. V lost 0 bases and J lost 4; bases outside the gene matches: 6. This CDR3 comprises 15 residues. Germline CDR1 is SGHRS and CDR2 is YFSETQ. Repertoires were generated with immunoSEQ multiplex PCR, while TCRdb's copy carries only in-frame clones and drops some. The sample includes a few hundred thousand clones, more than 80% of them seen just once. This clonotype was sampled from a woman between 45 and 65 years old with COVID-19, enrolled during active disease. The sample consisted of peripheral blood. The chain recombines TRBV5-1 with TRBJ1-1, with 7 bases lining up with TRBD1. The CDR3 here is CASSLGGTAPTEAFF. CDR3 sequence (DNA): TGCGCCAGCAGCTTGGGCGGGACAGCCCCCACTGAAGCTTTCTTT.